A single sample is the source of the 22 T cell receptor beta chains below, sequenced in a study of T cells in Graves' hyperthyroidism and ophthalmopathy. Amplified TCR beta CDR3 regions derived from RNA transcripts. RT-PCR in the first round (using the HTBI primer set) targeted the TCR CDR3. TCRdb re-analysed the multiplex PCR reads in MiXCR, keeping a single row per CDR3 protein. The table lists 300,000 to 450,000 distinct CDR3 sequences, 15% to 20% of them singletons. Input material: blood. All receptors derive from a woman between 35 and 50 years old with Graves' ophthalmopathy.

Many counts were recorded for this clonotype. J is TRBJ2-7 and V is TRBV12-3 or TRBV12-4, with D uncertain. The CDR3 length is 14 residues. Trimming took off 6 bases at V and 0 bases at J, with 12 bases between the two ends. The CDR3 sequence is CASRRQANSYEQYF. The CDR3 DNA sequence: TGTGCCAGCAGACGTCAGGCGAACTCCTACGAGCAGTACTTC.

The chain carries TRBV7-9 and TRBJ1-2; D gene unclear. Germline V lookup: CDR1 SEHNR, CDR2 FQNEAQ (reference sequence). The germline V and J ends were trimmed by 5 bases and 8 bases, with 12 bases remaining between them. The CDR3 runs 12 residues. This CDR3 is CASSPGVEGYTF. CDR3 in DNA: TGTGCCAGCAGCCCCGGGGTGGAGGGCTACACCTTC.

This clonotype showed up many times. The gene calls are TRBV6-4 and TRBJ2-2, with D possibly being TRBD1 (6 bases). Germline V gene data show CDR1 as MRHNA and CDR2 as SNTAGT. The CDR3 totals 18 residues. The V and J ends lost 6 bases and 0 bases respectively, with 20 bases between them. The DNA of the CDR3 is TGTGCCAGCAGCAAGCAAATATTTGGGACAACGAACACCGGGGAGCTGTTTTTT. Its translation: CASSKQIFGTTNTGELFF.

The CDR3 DNA follows: TGTGCCAGCAGTTACGCCAGATCCAATCAGCCCCAGCATTTT. Translating it yields CASSYARSNQPQHF. The chain recombines TRBV6-5 with TRBJ1-5; D is ambiguous. Looked up from germline, CDR1 is MNHEY and CDR2 is SVGAGI. V was cut by 2 bases and J by 3 bases, with 8 bases left in between. The CDR3 runs to 14 residues.

This clonotype was recorded at least ten times. The rearrangement joins TRBV7-9 to TRBJ2-1; D unresolved. V was cut by 1 base and J by 12 bases, with 7 bases left in between. Germline V gene sequence: CDR1 SEHNR, CDR2 FQNEAQ (reference sequence). CDR3 size: 11 residues. CDR3 in DNA: TGTGCCAGCAGCTTAGATGTAGGGCAGTTCTTC. This encodes CASSLDVGQFF.

In its sample, this clonotype was seen many times. V and J are TRBV19 and TRBJ2-5; TRBD1 matches at 11 bases. This CDR3 contains 15 residues. The V gene's germline CDR1 is LNHDA and CDR2 SQIVND (reference sequence). J was trimmed by 1 base and V by 3 bases; bases with no gene match: 1. The CDR3 nucleotides read TGTGCCAGTAGTATCGGGACAGGGGGCCAAGAGACCCAGTACTTC. Its protein product is CASSIGTGGQETQYF.

This clonotype was seen ten or more times. This sequence joins TRBV6-1 and TRBJ2-7; tentatively, D is TRBD1 (5 bases). Trimming stripped 8 bases from V and 3 bases from J, with 17 bases between. CDR3 length: 14 residues. The germline CDR1 and CDR2 sequences are MNHNS and SASEGT. CDR3 residues: CASPRVRGYYEQYF. The CDR3 nucleotides read TGTGCCAGCCCTCGAGTAAGGGGATACTACGAGCAGTACTTC.

There are a few counts of this clonotype. At one end, the junction sequence differs from germline, possibly due to a read error. V usage is TRBV4-1 and J usage is TRBJ2-3, with 9 bases matching TRBD1. Germline assignment: CDR1 MGHRA and CDR2 YSYEKL. This CDR3 spans 16 amino acids. CDR3 sequence: CASSRVPGTGPDSQYF. In nucleotides, the CDR3 is TGCGCCAGCAGCCGGGTCCCCGGGACAGGGCCAGATTCGCAGTATTTT.

This clonotype was seen at least ten times. The V and J genes are TRBV12-3 or TRBV12-4 and TRBJ1-1; no firm D call. The germline V and J ends were trimmed by 3 bases and 2 bases, with 7 bases remaining between them. This CDR3 is built from 13 residues. CDR3 protein: CASSFLQNTEAFF. CDR3 nucleotides: TGTGCCAGCAGTTTTCTACAAAACACTGAAGCTTTCTTT.

The V and J genes are TRBV6-5 and TRBJ1-2, with 9 bases aligning to TRBD1. In germline, CDR1 is MNHEY, CDR2 SVGAGI. The CDR3 is 15 amino acids. V shed 2 bases and J 0 bases; nucleotides not matched to a gene: 1. CDR3 in amino acids: CASSYRTGANYGYTF. As DNA, the CDR3 is TGTGCCAGCAGTTACCGGACAGGGGCTAACTATGGCTACACCTTC.

The chain employs TRBV12-3 or TRBV12-4 and TRBJ2-7, with 7 bases matching TRBD2. V was clipped by 2 bases and J by 5 bases; unmatched bases: 12. The CDR3 contains 16 residues. The CDR3 DNA is TGTGCCAGCAGTTTAAGCGGGGCCGGATCCATGGACGAGCAGTACTTC. Its protein product is CASSLSGAGSMDEQYF.

The sample holds many counts of this clonotype. The chain carries TRBV10-3 and TRBJ2-1; 8 positions agree with TRBD2. The V and J ends lost 11 bases and 4 bases, in that order; junction bases with no gene match: 10. Looked up from germline, CDR1 is ENHRY and CDR2 is SYGVKD. CDR3 length: 14 amino acids. CDR3 bases: TGTGCCGTCTCTTTAGCGGGAAGTTACAATGAGCAGTTCTTC. Protein: CAVSLAGSYNEQFF.

This clonotype has at least ten counts. J is TRBJ2-2 and V is TRBV6-2 or TRBV6-3; TRBD1 might be the D (9 bases). Deletions cut 2 bases from V and 9 bases from J, with 25 bases between. CDR3 length equals 18 residues. The germline V gene encodes CDR1 MNHEY and CDR2 SVGEGT. CDR3 in amino acids: CASSYAGGQGSVYRELFF. CDR3 DNA: TGTGCCAGCAGTTACGCGGGGGGACAGGGCAGTGTTTACCGGGAGCTGTTTTTT.

This clonotype was seen only a few times. In DNA form, the CDR3 reads TGTGCCACCAGTGACCCTGGACAGGCCACGTTGTACACTGAAGCTTTCTTT. Residues: CATSDPGQATLYTEAFF. This chain connects TRBV24-1 to TRBJ1-1; 7 bases are shared with TRBD1. The CDR3 covers 17 residues. V gave up 4 bases and J gave up 3 bases; unmatched junction bases: 13. Germline V lookup: CDR1 KGHDR, CDR2 SFDVKD.

This clonotype appeared many times. A clone one base away is much larger, so this may be a read error. The gene calls are TRBV27 and TRBJ1-2; maybe TRBD1 (6 bases). There are 15 residues in the CDR3. Germline V CDR1 and CDR2: MNHEY, SMNVEV (reference sequence). In DNA, the CDR3 is TGTGTCAGCAGTTACCACAAACAGGGAAACTATGGCTACACCTTC. Amino acids: CVSSYHKQGNYGYTF.

This clonotype was recorded many times. The genes are TRBV11-3 and TRBJ2-5; D may be TRBD1 or TRBD2 (7 bases each). The CDR3 runs 15 residues. Germline CDR1 reads SGHNT; CDR2 reads YENEEA. V was pared by 5 bases and J by 2 bases, with 15 bases between. CDR3 coding DNA: TGTGCCAGCAGCGGAAGACAGGGAGGGCAAGAGACCCAGTACTTC. Its translation: CASSGRQGGQETQYF.

V usage is TRBV12-3 or TRBV12-4 and J usage is TRBJ2-7; 11 bases agree with TRBD2. J gave up 6 bases and V 7 bases, and 8 bases lay outside the gene matches. This CDR3 is built from 14 residues. CDR3 DNA sequence: TGTGCCAGCAATAAACTAGCGGGAGTTGGCGAGCAGTACTTC. Translation: CASNKLAGVGEQYF.

In DNA form, the CDR3 reads TGTGCCAGCTCACCACTCGGGGGCACTGAAGCTTTCTTT. It specifies CASSPLGGTEAFF. The V and J genes are TRBV18 and TRBJ1-1, with TRBD1 as a possible D gene (5 bases). This CDR3 contains 13 residues. Germline V lookup: CDR1 KGHSH, CDR2 LQKENI. Between the trimmed V and J ends, which lost 1 base and 4 bases, there was a span of 7 bases.

This clonotype has at least ten counts. The V gene is TRBV10-3, the J gene TRBJ2-2, with 9 nucleotides matching TRBD2. The CDR3 is 13 amino acids. V lost 8 bases and J lost 3; bases outside the gene matches: 1. Germline CDR1 ENHRY, CDR2 SYGVKD. The chain's CDR3 is CAIEREDTGELFF. Here the CDR3 DNA reads TGTGCCATCGAGCGGGAGGACACCGGGGAGCTGTTTTTT.

This clonotype appeared many times. DNA for the CDR3: TGTGCCAGCAGCTTAGCGACAGGGGGGGATGGCTACACCTTC. It translates to CASSLATGGDGYTF. The chain has TRBV7-6 and TRBJ1-2; the match to TRBD1 covers 9 bases. The V gene end was trimmed by 0 bases and the J gene end by 6 bases; junction bases not matched to a gene: 2. This CDR3 is 14 amino acids long. Germline loops: CDR1 SGHVS, CDR2 FNYEAQ.

This clonotype was observed many times. CDR3 in DNA: TGCAGCGTTGAAGAGGAGAGGGACCGAGCCTACGAGCAGTACTTC. It translates to CSVEEERDRAYEQYF. V is TRBV29-1 and J is TRBJ2-7, with D perhaps assigned TRBD1 or TRBD2 (5 bases each). With 0 bases removed from V and 2 bases from J, the gap between germline ends came to 14 bases. CDR1 and CDR2 (germline): SQVTM, ANQGSEA. This CDR3 comprises 15 residues.

The chain uses TRBV3-1 and TRBJ1-1; a possible D gene is TRBD1 (5 bases). The CDR3 extends over 16 amino acids. V was clipped by 0 bases and J by 6 bases, with 17 bases between them. Germline V gene sequence: CDR1 LGHDT, CDR2 YNNKEL (reference sequence). Written as DNA, the CDR3 is TGTGCCAGCAGCCAAGAAAGGAGCCCCGGGGGTGCTGAAGCTTTCTTT. Its protein is CASSQERSPGGAEAFF.